These T cell receptor beta chains were read from a single sample in a study of T cells after somatic rescue of genetic block. The data were produced by immunoSEQ multiplex PCR, yet TCRdb's version contains in-frame clones alone and is incomplete. The data hold more than 10,000 clones, with around 72% observed a single time. Sequencing was performed on peripheral blood mononuclear cells (PBMCs). All receptors come from a boy younger than 18. The CDR3 runs from the conserved cysteine through the conserved F or W. Fields, in order: clone size, V gene, CDR3 protein. Some rows have no size entry. The others give once, few or many, or a class for an expanded clone.

NA TRBV5-6 CASSRMAISYEQYF
NA TRBV2 CASSADRGRTGELFF
once TRBV18 CASSPGQGINNYGYTF
NA TRBV28 CASSPRTSGYEQYF
NA TRBV2 CASIRDRGGGYTF
NA TRBV7-2 CASGPSGLGNEQFF
NA TRBV6-6 CASSYSGTGWVYGYTF
NA TRBV28 CASSFGFGGHNSYEQYF
few TRBV15 CATSRDFARDTEAFF
few TRBV27 CASSLQGETEAFF
NA TRBV18 CASSPPTGGSYNEQFF